The rows below give T cell receptor beta chains drawn from one sample of a study of blood T cell repertoires in COVID-19. Profiled with immunoSEQ multiplex PCR; TCRdb holds only in-frame clones, not every one. Of under 45,000 clones listed, around 87% are singletons. Input material: peripheral blood. Receptor source: a woman older than 75 in a cohort sampled during active or convalescent COVID-19. Each CDR3 is given with its conserved first and last residue. A D gene is named only where the DNA matches it firmly. Clone sizes are given selectively: once, few, many, or a class where the clone is expanded.

-	-	TRBJ2-4	TRBV27	TGTGCCAGCAGTTTATCGAGGCTCGCGACAGGAGAATGGGGAAAAGCCAAAAACATTCAGTACTTC	CASSLSRLATGEWGKAKNIQYF
-	-	TRBJ2-1	TRBV5-8	TGTGCCAGCAGCTTGATAAGGGGAGGTGAGCAGTTCTTC	CASSLIRGGEQFF
TRBD2	-	TRBJ2-3	TRBV27	TGTGCCAGCAGTCCCCTGGCTAGCGGGAGAACAGATACGCAGTATTTT	CASSPLASGRTDTQYF
-	-	TRBJ2-2	TRBV2	TGTGCCAGCAGGTCCCGCGTATGGGGAGACACCGGGGAGCTGTTTTTT	CASRSRVWGDTGELFF
TRBD1	-	TRBJ2-1	TRBV11-2	TGTGCCAGCAGCTCCTGGACAGGGGACGATGAGCAGTTCTTC	CASSSWTGDDEQFF
-	once	TRBJ1-2	TRBV7-6	TGTGCCAGCAGCTTAAGATCTGACAGGAACTATGGCTACACCTTC	CASSLRSDRNYGYTF
-	-	TRBJ2-7	TRBV11-2	TGTGCCAGCAGCTTAGGTTTTAGGGGAACGAGCTCCTACGAGCAGTACTTC	CASSLGFRGTSSYEQYF
-	-	TRBJ1-2	TRBV7-6	TGTGCCAGCAGCTTAGCACCAGGGGACGACTATGGCTACACCTTC	CASSLAPGDDYGYTF
-	-	TRBJ1-1	TRBV7-9	TGTGCCAGCAGCCCCCCGACTCTGAACACTGAAGCTTTCTTT	CASSPPTLNTEAFF
-	-	TRBJ2-7	TRBV12-3/TRBV12-4	TGTGCCAGCAGCGCGAGTAGCTACGAGCAGTACTTC	CASSASSYEQYF
-	-	TRBJ2-5	TRBV30	TGTGCCTGGAGCGTGGGGGCATCAGAGACCCAGTACTTC	CAWSVGASETQYF
-	-	TRBJ2-3	TRBV5-1	TGCGCCAGCAGCCAGGACATCCTCTCCCCTAGCACAGATACGCAGTATTTT	CASSQDILSPSTDTQYF
-	-	TRBJ2-1	TRBV4-1	TGCGCCAGCAGCCAACCTCGGGGGGCCGCTGGCAATGAGCAGTTCTTC	CASSQPRGAAGNEQFF
TRBD1	-	TRBJ1-4	TRBV4-1	TGCGCCAGCAGCCGCGGACAGGGAACAACTAATGAAAAACTGTTTTTT	CASSRGQGTTNEKLFF
TRBD1	-	TRBJ1-6	TRBV3-1/TRBV3-2	TGTGCCAGCAGCGGTGGGACAGGTAGTTCACCCCTCCACTTT	CASSGGTGSSPLHF
TRBD1	-	TRBJ2-7	TRBV6-5	TGTGCCAGCGGTCGGGACAGGGAAAAATACGAGCAGTACTTC	CASGRDREKYEQYF
-	-	TRBJ1-3	TRBV9	TGTGCCAGCTCCCAGGGTGCTGGAAACACCATATATTTT	CASSQGAGNTIYF
TRBD2	-	TRBJ2-1	TRBV6-2/TRBV6-3	TGTGCCAGCAGCCGCACCGTAGGAGCGGGGCCGTTCAATGAGCAGTTCTTC	CASSRTVGAGPFNEQFF
TRBD1	-	TRBJ2-3	TRBV7-2	TGTGCCAGCAGCTTAGTCGGGACAGGGGGCCCTTTGTCCACAGATACGCAGTATTTT	CASSLVGTGGPLSTDTQYF
-	-	TRBJ1-4	TRBV6-5	TGTGCCAGCAGTAGCACCCAGGCTAATGAAAAACTGTTTTTT	CASSSTQANEKLFF
TRBD1	-	TRBJ1-5	TRBV4-1	TGCGCCAGCAGCCCTGGACAGGGGCGGAATCAGCCCCAGCATTTT	CASSPGQGRNQPQHF
-	-	TRBJ2-7	TRBV5-1	TGCGCCAGCAGCTTTTCTACCCCCTCCTACGAGCAGTACTTC	CASSFSTPSYEQYF
TRBD1	-	TRBJ2-5	TRBV24-1	TGTGCCACCAGTACTCCCGCCGGAAACAGGGGGCGGGGGACCCAGTACTTC	CATSTPAGNRGRGTQYF
TRBD1	-	TRBJ1-4	TRBV5-8	TGTGCCAGCAGCAACAGGGGGATGGATGAAAAACTGTTTTTT	CASSNRGMDEKLFF
-	-	TRBJ1-2	TRBV11-3	TGTGCCAGCAGCTTAGGATCCAGGCCATATGGCTACACCTTC	CASSLGSRPYGYTF
TRBD1	once	TRBJ2-7	TRBV6-5	TGTGCCAGCATTGCCGGGACAGGGGGCAAAGGCGAGCAGTACTTC	CASIAGTGGKGEQYF
-	-	TRBJ1-2	TRBV5-1	TGCGCCAGCAGCTTGGGAGGCAGGGGCCCGGATGGCTACACCTTC	CASSLGGRGPDGYTF
-	-	TRBJ2-1	TRBV9	TGTGCCAGCAGCGGACAACTAGCCTCCTACAATGAGCAGTTCTTC	CASSGQLASYNEQFF
TRBD1	-	TRBJ1-4	TRBV6-5	TGTGCCACTGGAAGGGGGCGCGGTGAAAAACTGTTTTTT	CATGRGRGEKLFF
TRBD2	-	TRBJ2-5	TRBV3-1/TRBV3-2	TGTGCCAGCAGCCAATCTCTAGCGGGGGGAGGCCAAGAGACCCAGTACTTC	CASSQSLAGGGQETQYF
-	-	TRBJ2-7	TRBV5-1	TGCGCCAGCAGCTTGTCACAGCGGATTGACGAGCAGTACTTC	CASSLSQRIDEQYF
-	-	TRBJ1-1	TRBV11-3	TGTGCCAGCAGCCTCGGACAGCCCATGAACACTGAAGCTTTCTTT	CASSLGQPMNTEAFF
-	-	TRBJ2-2	TRBV7-2	TGTGCCAGCAGCACGGACTTCACCGGGGAGCTGTTTTTT	CASSTDFTGELFF
TRBD2	once	TRBJ2-5	TRBV7-9	TGTGCCAGCAGCTTAGGGGGGACTAGCGGGGCGTACCAAGAGACCCAGTACTTC	CASSLGGTSGAYQETQYF
TRBD1	-	TRBJ2-5	TRBV5-6	TGTGCCAGCAGCCCGGGGACAGGGAGGGGAGAGACCCAGTACTTC	CASSPGTGRGETQYF
-	-	TRBJ1-1	TRBV2	TGTGCCAGCACCCAAGAGGTGAACACTGAAGCTTTCTTT	CASTQEVNTEAFF
-	-	TRBJ1-5	TRBV19	TGTGCCAGTAGTCCCAGGGGTAATCAGGCCCAGCATTTT	CASSPRGNQAQHF
TRBD1	-	TRBJ2-7	TRBV27	TGTGCCAGCATCCCTACAGGGGGCAATCCCTACGAGCAGTACTTC	CASIPTGGNPYEQYF
-	-	TRBJ1-2	TRBV30	TGTGCCTGGGTGGGGGCCGCCGGCGGCTACACCTTC	CAWVGAAGGYTF
-	-	TRBJ2-7	TRBV5-1	TGCGCCAGCAGCTTCTCAGGGAGGTACGAGCAGTACTTC	CASSFSGRYEQYF
TRBD1	-	TRBJ1-5	TRBV9	TGTGCCAGCAGCGCCGGCCCAGGGGGTCGCAATCAGCCCCAGCATTTT	CASSAGPGGRNQPQHF